Shown below are 18 T cell receptor beta chains from a single sample sequenced in a study of CD8 T cells in Susac syndrome. When the RNA was reverse transcribed, random hexamers were used with an input of roughly 0.45 to 1 ug. One entry per CDR3 protein results from TCRdb running MiXCR on the immunoSEQ multiplex PCR reads. The sample carries about 120,000 distinct CDR3 sequences, just under 95% recorded once. The sequenced material came from CD8+ T cells from PBMCs. The receptors shown here come from a human donor with Susac syndrome.

This chain connects TRBV6-1 to TRBJ2-7; perhaps TRBD2 as D (6 bases). The CDR3 has 17 residues. V gave up 2 bases and J gave up 0 bases, with 17 bases separating them. Germline values: CDR1 MNHNS, CDR2 SASEGT. The CDR3 DNA sequence: TGTGCCAGCAGTGAACCCTCCGGGAGCTACCTCTCCTACGAGCAGTACTTC. This gives the protein CASSEPSGSYLSYEQYF.

The genes are TRBV13 and TRBJ2-1; D is unclear. CDR1 is PRHDT and CDR2 is FYEKMQ in the germline V gene (reference sequence). The CDR3 extends over 13 amino acids. Trimming removed 0 bases from V and 8 bases from J, with 8 bases in between. CDR3 coding DNA: TGTGCCAGCAGCTTAGGAGGGCTCGATGAGCAGTTCTTC. Translating gives CASSLGGLDEQFF.

The chain couples TRBV20-1 to TRBJ2-1; D perhaps matches TRBD2 (5 bases). The germline gives CDR1 DFQATT, CDR2 SNEGSKA (reference sequence). The germline V and J ends were trimmed by 0 bases and 5 bases, with 14 bases remaining between them. The CDR3 loop spans 15 amino acids. The CDR3 loop reads CSARDGSGSDNEQFF. For the CDR3, the DNA is TGCAGTGCTAGAGATGGCAGTGGGAGTGACAATGAGCAGTTCTTC.

This clonotype has a handful of counts. CDR3 in DNA: TGTGCCAGCAGCTCGGGGGGAGAGACCCAGTACTTC. Protein sequence: CASSSGGETQYF. The chain uses TRBV7-9 and TRBJ2-5, with 7 bases aligning to TRBD2. The trim removed 4 bases at V and 4 bases at J, leaving 0 bases unmatched. The germline CDR1 and CDR2 sequences are SEHNR and FQNEAQ (reference sequence). This CDR3 has 12 residues. Full variable domain (missing parts from reference TRBV7-9 and TRBJ2-5): DTGVSQNPRHKITKRGQNVTFRCDPISEHNRLYWYRQTLGQGPEFLTYFQNEAQLEKSRLLSDRFSAERPKGSFSTLEIQRTEQGDSAMYLCASSSGGETQYFGPGTRLLVL.

This chain links TRBV30 with TRBJ1-1; D gene ambiguous. Germline V gives CDR1 GTSNPN, CDR2 SVGIG (reference sequence). This CDR3 contains 12 residues. V was trimmed by 1 base and J by 8 bases, leaving 11 bases between them. The CDR3 spells CAWSELGAEAFF. CDR3 coding DNA: TGTGCCTGGAGTGAACTGGGAGCCGAAGCTTTCTTT.

The CDR3 bases are TGCAGCGTTCTCACAGGGAACTCCTACGAGCAGTACTTC. Its translation is CSVLTGNSYEQYF. The chain joins TRBV29-1 to TRBJ2-7; D possibly corresponds to TRBD1 (6 bases). CDR1 is SQVTM and CDR2 is ANQGSEA in the germline V gene. Trimming shortened V by 5 bases and J by 0 bases, and 11 bases separated the two germline ends. This CDR3 is 13 amino acids long.

This chain uses TRBV7-8 with TRBJ1-4, with 7 bases lining up with TRBD1. There are 14 residues in the CDR3. Germline lookup yields CDR1 SGHVS and CDR2 FQNEAQ. J gave up 5 bases and V 5 bases, and 5 bases lay outside the gene matches. The CDR3 region has the DNA TGTGCCAGCAGCCCAGGGGGGGACAATGAAAAACTGTTTTTT. It translates to CASSPGGDNEKLFF.

The DNA for the CDR3 is TGTGCCAGCAGCTTCCCCGCCTCGACAGGGTCCGAGACCCAGTACTTC. Encoded protein: CASSFPASTGSETQYF. This chain uses TRBV7-9 with TRBJ2-5; 7 nucleotides agree with TRBD1. The CDR3 totals 16 residues. Germline CDR1 is SEHNR and CDR2 is FQNEAQ (reference sequence). Trimming took 3 bases from V and 5 from J; bases not matched to a gene: 12. The complete variable domain, with remaining parts taken from reference TRBV7-9 and TRBJ2-5, reads DTGVSQNPRHKITKRGQNVTFRCDPISEHNRLYWYRQTLGQGPEFLTYFQNEAQLEKSRLLSDRFSAERPKGSFSTLEIQRTEQGDSAMYLCASSFPASTGSETQYFGPGTRLLVL.

The genes are TRBV7-8 and TRBJ2-7, with TRBD1 as a possible D gene (6 bases). The CDR3 is 14 residues long. Germline V lookup: CDR1 SGHVS, CDR2 FQNEAQ. V lost 4 bases, J lost 2 bases, and 12 bases lay in between. The CDR3 DNA is TGTGCCAGCAGCTCGGAGACAGGTCCCTACGAGCAGTACTTC. Its translation: CASSSETGPYEQYF.

V and J are TRBV12-3 or TRBV12-4 and TRBJ2-2; 9 bases agree with TRBD2. V shed 7 bases, J shed 4 bases, and the junction held 13 bases outside the gene matches. CDR3 length equals 17 residues. In nucleotides, the CDR3 is TGTGCCAGCATCCCTGCTAGCGGGGATAGGGGCACCGGGGAGCTGTTTTTT. Translation gives CASIPASGDRGTGELFF.

The chain combines TRBV5-4 with TRBJ1-6; 8 positions match TRBD1. Looked up from germline, CDR1 is SGHNT and CDR2 is YYREEE (reference sequence). CDR3 length equals 14 residues. Trimming took 4 bases from V and 9 from J; bases not matched to a gene: 6. CDR3 sequence reads: CASSVGQGSSPLHF. The DNA of the CDR3 is TGTGCCAGCAGCGTCGGACAGGGCAGTTCACCCCTCCACTTT.

The chain is built from TRBV6-5 and TRBJ1-2; tentatively, D is TRBD1 (6 bases). CDR1 is MNHEY and CDR2 is SVGAGI in the germline V gene. Trimming stripped 2 bases from V and 7 bases from J, with 11 bases between. The length of the CDR3 is 13 residues. For the CDR3, the DNA is TGTGCCAGCAGTTACGGGCAGGGGATTGGCTACACCTTC. It encodes CASSYGQGIGYTF.

This clonotype was recorded once. The chain combines TRBV30 with TRBJ2-7; a weak D match, TRBD2 (5 bases). CDR1 and CDR2 from the germline V gene are GTSNPN and SVGIG (reference sequence). V was trimmed by 1 base and J by 5 bases, leaving 6 bases between them. This CDR3 comprises 11 residues. The CDR3 sequence: CAWSAGDEQYF. The CDR3 DNA reads as TGTGCCTGGAGTGCCGGGGACGAGCAGTACTTC. Filled out from reference TRBV30 and TRBJ2-7, the complete variable domain reads SQTIHQWPATLVQPVGSPLSLECTVEGTSNPNLYWYRQAAGRGLQLLFYSVGIGQISSEVPQNLSASRPQDRQFILSSKKLLLSDSGFYLCAWSAGDEQYFGPGTRLTVT.

The chain links TRBV4-3 to TRBJ1-4; TRBD1 is a possible D gene (5 bases). From germline, CDR1 is LGHNA and CDR2 YSLEER. The CDR3 contains 17 residues. V was clipped by 0 bases and J by 3 bases, with 14 bases between them. The CDR3 spells CASSQELWGDPNEKLFF. The CDR3 DNA sequence: TGCGCCAGCAGCCAAGAGTTATGGGGGGATCCTAATGAAAAACTGTTTTTT.

The chain combines TRBV30 with TRBJ1-3, with D possibly TRBD1 on 6 matching bases. V was shortened by 0 bases and J by 8 bases, with 17 bases between the two germline ends. Germline V lookup: CDR1 GTSNPN, CDR2 SVGIG (reference sequence). The CDR3 loop spans 15 amino acids. The CDR3 DNA reads TGTGCCTGGAGTGTACAAGGGGGACTCGCGGACACCATATATTTT. The encoded protein is CAWSVQGGLADTIYF.

This rearrangement joins TRBV4-3 to TRBJ2-1; D remains unclear. CDR1 LGHNA and CDR2 YSLEER come from the germline V gene. The V and J ends lost 1 base and 2 bases respectively, with 21 bases between them. The CDR3 consists of 19 residues. The CDR3 reads CASSQGTPWSGPPYNEQFF. The CDR3 bases are TGCGCCAGCAGCCAAGGGACGCCCTGGAGTGGGCCCCCCTACAATGAGCAGTTCTTC.

V gene TRBV19 combines with J gene TRBJ1-1; D ambiguous. The ends were cut back, 7 bases at V and 2 bases at J, with 11 bases in the middle. Germline CDR1 is LNHDA and CDR2 is SQIVND (reference sequence). The CDR3 loop spans 13 amino acids. The DNA for the CDR3 is TGTGCCAGTATGGGAGGGTATAACACTGAAGCTTTCTTT. Encoded protein: CASMGGYNTEAFF. The complete variable domain, with remaining parts taken from reference TRBV19 and TRBJ1-1, reads DGGITQSPKYLFRKEGQNVTLSCEQNLNHDAMYWYRQDPGQGLRLIYYSQIVNDFQKGDIAEGYSVSREKKESFPLTVTSAQKNPTAFYLCASMGGYNTEAFFGQGTRLTVV.

The chain joins TRBV5-1 to TRBJ2-1, with no clear D. V dropped 2 bases and J dropped 8 bases, with 5 bases sitting between them. The CDR3 is 11 residues long. Germline loops: CDR1 SGHRS, CDR2 YFSETQ. This CDR3 reads CASSFADEQFF. The CDR3 nucleotides read TGCGCCAGCAGCTTTGCGGATGAGCAGTTCTTC.